These T cell receptor beta chains were read from a single sample in a study of blood T cell repertoires in COVID-19. Sequencing used immunoSEQ multiplex PCR; TCRdb keeps in-frame clones, though not all of them. The data hold 150,000 to 250,000 clones, with roughly 94% observed a single time. Sequencing was performed on peripheral blood. The receptors come from a man aged 25-45 years with COVID-19, enrolled during active disease. Each CDR3 is given with its conserved first and last residue. Each record gives: V gene, J gene, D gene, clone size, CDR3 protein, CDR3 DNA. The D gene is left open where the match is weak. Not every row has a clone size; where given, it reads once, few, many or a size class.

TRBV4-2	TRBJ2-3	TRBD2	-	CASSQDWEAGGQDTQYF	TGTGCCAGCAGCCAAGACTGGGAGGCGGGGGGGCAGGATACGCAGTATTTT
TRBV5-1	TRBJ2-3	-	once	CASSLGAADTQYF	TGCGCCAGCAGCTTGGGGGCCGCAGATACGCAGTATTTT
TRBV11-2	TRBJ2-5	TRBD1	-	CASSLEYRGQETQYF	TGTGCCAGCAGCTTAGAGTACAGGGGACAAGAGACCCAGTACTTC
TRBV29-1	TRBJ1-2	-	-	CSIGDPNGYTF	TGCAGCATTGGAGACCCCAATGGCTACACCTTC
TRBV6-5	TRBJ2-7	-	-	CASSSETGGQYF	TGTGCCAGCAGCTCAGAGACAGGTGGGCAGTACTTC
TRBV18	TRBJ2-2	TRBD2	-	CASSPRGGADTGELFF	TGTGCCAGCTCACCACGGGGAGGGGCCGACACCGGGGAGCTGTTTTTT
TRBV19	TRBJ1-6	-	-	CASSIGRVWNSPLHF	TGTGCCAGTAGTATTGGCAGGGTGTGGAATTCACCCCTCCACTTT
TRBV27	TRBJ1-5	-	-	CASSLARGNQPQHF	TGTGCCAGCAGTTTAGCCAGGGGCAATCAGCCCCAGCATTTT
TRBV19	TRBJ2-1	TRBD1	-	CASSMTGVRDEQFF	TGTGCCAGTAGTATGACAGGGGTTAGGGATGAGCAGTTCTTC
TRBV3-1/TRBV3-2	TRBJ2-5	TRBD2	-	CASSQGHGGVGTQYF	TGTGCCAGCAGCCAAGGGCACGGGGGGGTCGGGACCCAGTACTTC
TRBV24-1	TRBJ2-2	-	-	CATQTGELNTGELFF	TGTGCCACCCAAACAGGAGAACTGAACACCGGGGAGCTGTTTTTT
TRBV5-4	TRBJ1-6	-	-	CASSLDGENSPLHF	TGTGCCAGCAGCTTGGACGGAGAGAATTCACCCCTCCACTTT
TRBV4-2	TRBJ2-1	-	-	CASSQFSEGLLYNEQFF	TGTGCCAGCAGCCAATTTTCGGAGGGGCTCCTCTACAATGAGCAGTTCTTC
TRBV4-1	TRBJ1-5	-	-	CASSQDRGHSNQPQHF	TGCGCCAGCAGCCAAGACAGGGGACATAGCAATCAGCCCCAGCATTTT
TRBV5-6	TRBJ1-2	-	-	CASSLFGTTNYGYTF	TGTGCCAGCAGCTTGTTCGGGACAACTAACTATGGCTACACCTTC
TRBV13	TRBJ1-1	-	once	CASTRTANTEAFF	TGTGCCAGCACCAGGACAGCTAACACTGAAGCTTTCTTT
TRBV2	TRBJ2-2	-	-	CASSEEQPTDTGELFF	TGTGCCAGCAGTGAGGAACAGCCCACGGACACCGGGGAGCTGTTTTTT
TRBV18	TRBJ2-3	-	once	CASSPLSTDTQYF	TGTGCCAGCTCACCCCTTAGCACAGATACGCAGTATTTT
TRBV5-4	TRBJ1-1	-	-	CASSLVSGYRMNTEAFF	TGTGCCAGCAGCTTGGTGTCAGGGTACAGGATGAACACTGAAGCTTTCTTT
TRBV10-3	TRBJ1-1	-	once	CAISERSGTYMNTEAFF	TGTGCCATCAGTGAGAGGTCGGGGACATACATGAACACTGAAGCTTTCTTT
TRBV5-1	TRBJ1-3	-	-	CASSLTGFSGNTIYF	TGCGCCAGCAGCCTCACAGGATTCTCTGGAAACACCATATATTTT
TRBV4-2	TRBJ2-7	TRBD1	-	CASSQPGQGHEQYF	TGTGCCAGCAGCCAGCCGGGACAGGGCCACGAGCAGTACTTC
TRBV7-6	TRBJ2-1	-	-	CASSLVDSSYNEQFF	TGTGCCAGCAGCTTAGTAGACTCCTCCTACAATGAGCAGTTCTTC